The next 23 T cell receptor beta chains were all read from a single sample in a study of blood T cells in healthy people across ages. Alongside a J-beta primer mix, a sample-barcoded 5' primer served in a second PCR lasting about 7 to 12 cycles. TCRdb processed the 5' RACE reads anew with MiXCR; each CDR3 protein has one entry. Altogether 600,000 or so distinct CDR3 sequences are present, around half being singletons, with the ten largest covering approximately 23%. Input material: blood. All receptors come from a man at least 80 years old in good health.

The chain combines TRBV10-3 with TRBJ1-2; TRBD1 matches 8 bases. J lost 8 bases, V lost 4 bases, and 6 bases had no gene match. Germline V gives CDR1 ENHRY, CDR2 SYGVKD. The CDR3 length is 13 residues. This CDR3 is CAISGGRGPGYTF. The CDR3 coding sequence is TGTGCCATCAGTGGAGGCAGGGGGCCGGGCTACACCTTC.

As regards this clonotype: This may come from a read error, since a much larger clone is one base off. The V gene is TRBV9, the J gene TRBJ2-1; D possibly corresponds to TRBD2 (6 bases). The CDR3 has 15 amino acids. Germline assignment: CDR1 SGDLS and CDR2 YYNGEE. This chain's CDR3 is CVSSVVADSYNEQFF. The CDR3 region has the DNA TGTGTCAGCAGCGTAGTAGCGGACTCCTACAATGAGCAGTTCTTC.

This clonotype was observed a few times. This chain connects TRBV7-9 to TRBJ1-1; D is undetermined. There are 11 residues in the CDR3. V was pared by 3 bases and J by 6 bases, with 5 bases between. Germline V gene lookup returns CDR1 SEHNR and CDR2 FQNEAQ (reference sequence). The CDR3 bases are TGTGCCAGCAGCTTTCTCGCTGAAGCTTTCTTT. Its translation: CASSFLAEAFF.

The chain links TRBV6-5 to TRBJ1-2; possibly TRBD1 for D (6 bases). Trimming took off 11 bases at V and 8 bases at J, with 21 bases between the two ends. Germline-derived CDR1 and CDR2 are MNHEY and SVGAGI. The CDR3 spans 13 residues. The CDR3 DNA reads TGTGCCGTCGGGGGGCAGACCGCTCACGGCTACACCTTC. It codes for CAVGGQTAHGYTF.

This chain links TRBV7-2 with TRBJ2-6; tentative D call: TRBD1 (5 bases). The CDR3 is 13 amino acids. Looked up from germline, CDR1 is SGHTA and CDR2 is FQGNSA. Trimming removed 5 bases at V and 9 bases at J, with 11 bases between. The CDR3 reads CASSADRNNVLTF. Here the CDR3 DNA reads TGTGCCAGCAGCGCCGACAGAAACAACGTCCTGACTTTC. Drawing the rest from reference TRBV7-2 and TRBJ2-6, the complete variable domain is GAGVSQSPSNKVTEKGKDVELRCDPISGHTALYWYRQSLGQGLEFLIYFQGNSAPDKSGLPSDRFSAERTGGSVSTLTIQRTQQEDSAVYLCASSADRNNVLTFGAGSRLTVL.

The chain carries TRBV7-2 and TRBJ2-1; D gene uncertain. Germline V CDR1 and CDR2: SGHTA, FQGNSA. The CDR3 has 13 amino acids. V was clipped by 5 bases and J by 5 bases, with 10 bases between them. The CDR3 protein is CASSVDTDNEQFF. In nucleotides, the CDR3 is TGTGCCAGCAGCGTAGACACAGACAATGAGCAGTTCTTC.

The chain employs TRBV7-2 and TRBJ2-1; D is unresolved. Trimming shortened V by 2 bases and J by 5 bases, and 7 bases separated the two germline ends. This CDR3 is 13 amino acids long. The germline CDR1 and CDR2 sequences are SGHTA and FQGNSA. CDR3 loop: CASSLSRNNEQFF. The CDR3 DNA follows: TGTGCCAGCAGCTTATCCCGTAACAATGAGCAGTTCTTC.

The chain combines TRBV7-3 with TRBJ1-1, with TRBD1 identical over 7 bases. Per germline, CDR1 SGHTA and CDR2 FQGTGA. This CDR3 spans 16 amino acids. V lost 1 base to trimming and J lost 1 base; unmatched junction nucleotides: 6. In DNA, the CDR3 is TGTGCCAGCAGCTTAATGGGGGACAGCAAGAACACTGAAGCTTTCTTT. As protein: CASSLMGDSKNTEAFF.

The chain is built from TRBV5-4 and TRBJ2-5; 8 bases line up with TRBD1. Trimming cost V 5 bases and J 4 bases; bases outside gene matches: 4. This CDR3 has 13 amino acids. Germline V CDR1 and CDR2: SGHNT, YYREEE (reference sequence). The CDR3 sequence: CASRAGTGETQYF. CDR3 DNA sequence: TGTGCCAGCAGAGCCGGGACAGGAGAGACCCAGTACTTC.

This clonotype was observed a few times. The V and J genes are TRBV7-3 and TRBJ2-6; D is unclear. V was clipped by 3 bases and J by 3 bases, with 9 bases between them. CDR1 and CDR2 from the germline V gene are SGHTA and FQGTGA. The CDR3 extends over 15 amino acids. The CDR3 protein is CASSFPTGGANVLTF. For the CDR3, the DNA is TGTGCCAGCAGCTTCCCCACGGGTGGGGCCAACGTCCTGACTTTC.

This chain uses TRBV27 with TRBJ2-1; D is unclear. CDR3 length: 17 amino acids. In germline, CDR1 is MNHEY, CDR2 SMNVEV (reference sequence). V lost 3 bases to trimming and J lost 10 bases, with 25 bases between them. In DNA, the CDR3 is TGTGCCAGCAGTTTGTATGGGGAAACTTTCTCCCTTTGGGAGCAGTTCTTC. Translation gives CASSLYGETFSLWEQFF.

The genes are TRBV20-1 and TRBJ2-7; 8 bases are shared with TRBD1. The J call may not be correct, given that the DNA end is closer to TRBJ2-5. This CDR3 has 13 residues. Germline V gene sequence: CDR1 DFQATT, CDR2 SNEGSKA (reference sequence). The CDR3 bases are TGCAGTGCTAGGCAGGGGGCTACGGGGACCCAGTACTTC. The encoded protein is CSARQGATGTQYF.

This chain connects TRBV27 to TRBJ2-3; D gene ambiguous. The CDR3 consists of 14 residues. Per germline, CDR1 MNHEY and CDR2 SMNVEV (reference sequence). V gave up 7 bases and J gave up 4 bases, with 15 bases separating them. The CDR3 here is CASKGGGYPDTQYF. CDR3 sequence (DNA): TGTGCCAGCAAGGGCGGTGGCTACCCAGATACGCAGTATTTT.

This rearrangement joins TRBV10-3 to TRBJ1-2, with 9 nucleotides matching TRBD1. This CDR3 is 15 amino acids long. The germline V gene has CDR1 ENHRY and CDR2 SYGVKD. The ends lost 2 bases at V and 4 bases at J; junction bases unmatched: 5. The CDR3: CAISEPLTGGYGYTF. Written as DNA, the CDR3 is TGTGCCATCAGTGAGCCCTTGACAGGGGGCTATGGCTACACCTTC.

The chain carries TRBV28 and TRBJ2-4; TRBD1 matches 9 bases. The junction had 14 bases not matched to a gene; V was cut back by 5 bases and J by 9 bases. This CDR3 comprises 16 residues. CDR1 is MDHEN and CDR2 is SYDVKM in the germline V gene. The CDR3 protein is CASSHTGGVGSGIQYF. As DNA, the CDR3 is TGTGCCAGCAGTCACACAGGGGGCGTAGGGTCAGGCATTCAGTACTTC.

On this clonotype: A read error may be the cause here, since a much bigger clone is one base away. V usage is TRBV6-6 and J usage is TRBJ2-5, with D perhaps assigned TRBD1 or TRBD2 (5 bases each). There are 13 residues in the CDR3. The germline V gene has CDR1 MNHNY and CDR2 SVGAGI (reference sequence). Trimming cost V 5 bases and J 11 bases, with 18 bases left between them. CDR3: CASSPGRGLEQYF. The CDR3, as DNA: TGTGCCAGCAGTCCGGGACGGGGTCTTGAGCAGTACTTC.

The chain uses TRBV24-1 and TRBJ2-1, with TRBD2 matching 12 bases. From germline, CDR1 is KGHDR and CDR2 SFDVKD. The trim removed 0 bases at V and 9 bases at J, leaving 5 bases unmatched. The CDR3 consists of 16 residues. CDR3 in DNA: TGTGCCACCAGTGATTTGCCTAGCGGGAGGGATAGTGAGCAGTTCTTC. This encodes CATSDLPSGRDSEQFF.

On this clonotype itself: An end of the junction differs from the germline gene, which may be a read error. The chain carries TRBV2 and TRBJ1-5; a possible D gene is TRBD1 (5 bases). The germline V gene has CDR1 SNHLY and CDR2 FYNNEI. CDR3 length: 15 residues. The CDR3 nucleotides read TGTGCCAGCAGTTTGGGACCAACGGGCAATCAGCTCCAGCATTTT. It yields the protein CASSLGPTGNQLQHF.

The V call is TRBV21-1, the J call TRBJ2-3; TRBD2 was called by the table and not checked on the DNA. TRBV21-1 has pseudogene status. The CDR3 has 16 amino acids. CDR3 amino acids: CARPPVASDRLDTQYF. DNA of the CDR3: TGTGCCAGGCCTCCGGTGGCTAGCGATCGATTGGATACGCAGTATTTT.

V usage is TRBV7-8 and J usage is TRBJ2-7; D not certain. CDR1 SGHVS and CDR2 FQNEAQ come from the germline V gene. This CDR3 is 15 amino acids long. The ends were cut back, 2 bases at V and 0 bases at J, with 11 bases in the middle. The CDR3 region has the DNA TGTGCCAGCAGCTTAAGTGGGCAGAACTCCTACGAGCAGTACTTC. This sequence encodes CASSLSGQNSYEQYF.

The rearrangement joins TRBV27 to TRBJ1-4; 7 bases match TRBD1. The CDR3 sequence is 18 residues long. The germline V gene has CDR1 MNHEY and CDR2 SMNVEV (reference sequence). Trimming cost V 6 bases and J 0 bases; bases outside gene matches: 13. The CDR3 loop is CASSYTGEAFTTNEKLFF. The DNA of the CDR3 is TGTGCCAGCAGCTACACAGGGGAAGCATTTACAACTAATGAAAAACTGTTTTTT. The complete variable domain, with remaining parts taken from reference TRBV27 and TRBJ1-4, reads EAQVTQNPRYLITVTGKKLTVTCSQNMNHEYMSWYRQDPGLGLRQIYYSMNVEVTDKGDVPEGYKVSRKEKRNFPLILESPSPNQTSLYFCASSYTGEAFTTNEKLFFGSGTQLSVL.

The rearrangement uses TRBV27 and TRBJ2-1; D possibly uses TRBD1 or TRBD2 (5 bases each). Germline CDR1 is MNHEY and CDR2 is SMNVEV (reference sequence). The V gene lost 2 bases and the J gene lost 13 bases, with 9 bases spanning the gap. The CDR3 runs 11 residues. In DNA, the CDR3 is TGTGCCAGCAGTTTAGAGGGGCGTCAGTTCTTC. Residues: CASSLEGRQFF.

The CDR3 nucleotides are TGTGCCAGCAGTTTAGTCACTAGGACAGCAAAGCAGTACTTC. Translated, it gives CASSLVTRTAKQYF. The rearrangement links TRBV6-5 to TRBJ2-5; a weak D match, TRBD1 (6 bases). Germline values: CDR1 MNHEY, CDR2 SVGAGI. Trimming took off 4 bases at V and 11 bases at J, with 20 bases between the two ends. CDR3 length: 14 residues.